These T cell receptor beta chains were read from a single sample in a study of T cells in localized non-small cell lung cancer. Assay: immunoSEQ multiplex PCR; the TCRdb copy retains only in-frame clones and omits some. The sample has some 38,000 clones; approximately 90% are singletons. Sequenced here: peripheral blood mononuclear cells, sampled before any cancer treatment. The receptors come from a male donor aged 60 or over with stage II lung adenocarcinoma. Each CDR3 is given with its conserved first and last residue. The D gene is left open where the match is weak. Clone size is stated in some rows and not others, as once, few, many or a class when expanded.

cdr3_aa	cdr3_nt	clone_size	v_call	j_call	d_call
CSAAATHTQYF	TGCAGTGCCGCCGCTACCCATACGCAGTATTTT	-	TRBV20-1	TRBJ2-3	-
CASSSYGAYEQYF	TGTGCCAGCAGTTCTTACGGGGCCTACGAGCAGTACTTC	-	TRBV6-5	TRBJ2-7	-
CAISVGQPANYGYTF	TGTGCCATCAGTGTGGGGCAGCCAGCTAACTATGGCTACACCTTC	few	TRBV10-3	TRBJ1-2	-
CASSYRDRGPGYTF	TGTGCCAGCAGTTACCGTGACAGGGGACCTGGCTACACCTTC	once	TRBV6-9	TRBJ1-2	TRBD1
CATGPVTYEQYF	TGCGCCACCGGCCCCGTGACCTACGAGCAGTACTTC	-	TRBV23-1	TRBJ2-7	-
CASSVGTSGEFYNEQFF	TGTGCCAGCAGCGTAGGGACTAGCGGGGAATTCTACAATGAGCAGTTCTTC	-	TRBV9	TRBJ2-1	TRBD2
CAWSTRMTGSYSNQPQHF	TGTGCCTGGAGTACACGTATGACAGGTTCTTATAGCAATCAGCCCCAGCATTTT	-	TRBV30	TRBJ1-5	-
CASSYKSGSNTGELFF	TGTGCCAGCAGCTACAAGTCCGGGTCCAACACCGGGGAGCTGTTTTTT	once	TRBV5-6	TRBJ2-2	-
CASSLSGVNEQFF	TGTGCCAGCAGCTTATCTGGGGTTAATGAGCAGTTCTTC	-	TRBV11-3	TRBJ2-1	-
CATQGYDEQYF	TGTGCCACCCAGGGATACGACGAGCAGTACTTC	-	TRBV19	TRBJ2-7	-
CASSLSGTGNTIYF	TGTGCCAGCAGTTTATCGGGGACTGGAAACACCATATATTTT	-	TRBV28	TRBJ1-3	-
CASSQTMTGLETQYF	TGCGCCAGCAGCCAAACGATGACAGGCTTAGAGACCCAGTACTTC	once	TRBV4-3	TRBJ2-5	-
CASAPRTGTISGNTIYF	TGTGCCAGCGCCCCTCGGACAGGTACAATCTCTGGAAACACCATATATTTT	once	TRBV2	TRBJ1-3	TRBD1
CASIYPGGTEAFF	TGTGCCAGCATCTACCCAGGAGGCACTGAAGCTTTCTTT	-	TRBV6-6	TRBJ1-1	-
CASSLLAGGNREQYF	TGTGCCAGCAGCTTACTAGCGGGAGGGAACCGCGAGCAGTACTTC	-	TRBV5-6	TRBJ2-7	TRBD2
CASSPRGGETQYF	TGTGCCAGCAGCCCCCGGGGCGGAGAGACCCAGTACTTC	-	TRBV9	TRBJ2-5	-
CASSYSSSGNTIYF	TGTGCCAGCAGTTACTCCAGCTCTGGAAACACCATATATTTT	-	TRBV6-5	TRBJ1-3	-
CASSHGRGENTEAFF	TGCGCCAGCAGCCATGGTAGGGGGGAGAACACTGAAGCTTTCTTT	-	TRBV5-1	TRBJ1-1	-
CAISEGGPSYEQYF	TGTGCCATCAGTGAGGGAGGACCCTCCTACGAGCAGTACTTC	-	TRBV10-3	TRBJ2-7	-
CASSLTSAGNGYTF	TGTGCCAGCAGCTTAACGTCGGCAGGAAACGGCTACACCTTC	-	TRBV7-2	TRBJ1-2	-
CASSLTSGYNEQFF	TGTGCCAGCAGCTTGACTAGCGGGTACAATGAGCAGTTCTTC	-	TRBV5-5	TRBJ2-1	TRBD2
CAISGTGTSMYNEQFF	TGTGCCATCAGTGGGACCGGGACTAGCATGTACAATGAGCAGTTCTTC	-	TRBV10-3	TRBJ2-1	TRBD2
CASTTTSGRTGELFF	TGTGCCAGCACCACGACTAGCGGGAGAACCGGGGAGCTGTTTTTT	-	TRBV5-4	TRBJ2-2	TRBD2
CASSLGGGLSYEQYF	TGTGCCAGCAGCTTGGGAGGGGGTCTCAGTTACGAGCAGTACTTC	-	TRBV5-4	TRBJ2-7	-
CASNPRGSNSPLHF	TGTGCCAGCAACCCAAGGGGGAGTAATTCACCCCTCCACTTT	-	TRBV13	TRBJ1-6	-
CASSLPSGMDEQFF	TGTGCCAGCAGCTTACCTAGCGGGATGGATGAGCAGTTCTTC	-	TRBV7-2	TRBJ2-1	TRBD2
CSVSQGQEYGYTF	TGCAGCGTTTCTCAAGGGCAGGAATATGGCTACACCTTC	-	TRBV29-1	TRBJ1-2	-
CASSPKLRGHRSYTF	TGTGCCAGCAGTCCGAAACTCCGGGGCCACCGTAGCTACACCTTC	few	TRBV28	TRBJ1-2	-
CASSPGLATYNEQFF	TGTGCCAGCAGCCCCGGACTAGCCACCTACAATGAGCAGTTCTTC	-	TRBV5-4	TRBJ2-1	TRBD2
CASSLGRVGELFF	TGCGCCAGCAGCTTGGGTAGGGTCGGGGAGCTGTTTTTT	-	TRBV5-1	TRBJ2-2	-
CASSAQTGLANVLTF	TGTGCCAGCAGCGCACAAACAGGGTTGGCCAACGTCCTGACTTTC	-	TRBV7-9	TRBJ2-6	-
CASSPRTGRDTGELFF	TGTGCCAGCAGCCCTCGGACGGGAAGGGACACCGGGGAGCTGTTTTTT	-	TRBV9	TRBJ2-2	-